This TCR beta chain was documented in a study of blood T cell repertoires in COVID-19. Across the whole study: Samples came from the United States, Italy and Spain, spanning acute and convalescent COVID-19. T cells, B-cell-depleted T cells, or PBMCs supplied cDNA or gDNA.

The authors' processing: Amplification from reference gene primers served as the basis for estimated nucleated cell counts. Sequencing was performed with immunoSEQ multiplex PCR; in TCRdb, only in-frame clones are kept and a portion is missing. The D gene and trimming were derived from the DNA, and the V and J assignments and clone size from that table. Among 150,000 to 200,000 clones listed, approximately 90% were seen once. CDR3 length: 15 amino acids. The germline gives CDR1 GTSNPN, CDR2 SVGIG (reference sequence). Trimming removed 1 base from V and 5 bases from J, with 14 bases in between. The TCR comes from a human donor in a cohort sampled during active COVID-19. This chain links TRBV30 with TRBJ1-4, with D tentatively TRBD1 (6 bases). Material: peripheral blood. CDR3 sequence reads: CAWSETGIDNEKLFF. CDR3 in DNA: TGTGCCTGGAGTGAAACAGGGATAGACAATGAAAAACTGTTTTTT. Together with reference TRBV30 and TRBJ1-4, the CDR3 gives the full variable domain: SQTIHQWPATLVQPVGSPLSLECTVEGTSNPNLYWYRQAAGRGLQLLFYSVGIGQISSEVPQNLSASRPQDRQFILSSKKLLLSDSGFYLCAWSETGIDNEKLFFGSGTQLSVL.